The 29 T cell receptor beta chains below come from one sample, sequenced in a study of beta chain features in type 1 diabetes. TCRB transcripts that were expressed got sequenced, as all of the isolated RNA had been reverse transcribed. Assay: immunoSEQ multiplex PCR; the TCRdb copy retains only in-frame clones and omits some. The sample has about 900,000 clones, about a sixth seen once; the top ten hold 0.023%. Sequenced input: naive CD4+ T cells from blood. Every receptor here comes from a woman aged 18-29 years in good health.

The chain carries TRBV19 and TRBJ2-2, with 7 bases lining up with TRBD1. Germline assignment: CDR1 LNHDA and CDR2 SQIVND (reference sequence). V dropped 6 bases and J dropped 6; count of bases not matched to a gene: 10. The CDR3 loop spans 15 amino acids. The CDR3 here is CASSQQGTIAGELFF. In nucleotides, the CDR3 is TGTGCCAGTAGCCAACAGGGGACAATAGCCGGGGAGCTGTTTTTT.

The chain employs TRBV7-2 and TRBJ2-1, with TRBD2 identical over 11 bases. J lost 8 bases, V lost 5 bases, and 11 bases had no gene match. Germline CDR1 reads SGHTA; CDR2 reads FQGNSA. The CDR3 contains 16 residues. This CDR3 reads CASSLQLAGAGYEQFF. In DNA form, the CDR3 reads TGTGCCAGCAGCCTCCAACTAGCGGGAGCTGGCTATGAGCAGTTCTTC.

V usage is TRBV27 and J usage is TRBJ2-7, with a weak D call TRBD1 (6 bases). Germline V lookup: CDR1 MNHEY, CDR2 SMNVEV (reference sequence). The CDR3 runs 14 residues. V was clipped by 1 base and J by 3 bases, with 10 bases between them. The CDR3 DNA follows: TGTGCCAGCAGTTTATGGGCAGGGGACTACGAGCAGTACTTC. Its protein product is CASSLWAGDYEQYF.

This clone has more than one count but fewer than ten. The CDR3 DNA follows: TGTGCCAGCAGCGTGGGACTAGCGGTCACAGATACGCAGTATTTT. Protein product: CASSVGLAVTDTQYF. V and J are TRBV11-1 and TRBJ2-3; 11 bases agree with TRBD2. This CDR3 comprises 15 residues. CDR1 SGHAT and CDR2 FQDESV come from the germline V gene (reference sequence). With 5 bases clipped from V and 2 bases from J, the junction kept 3 bases outside the gene matches.

The V call is TRBV5-4, the J call TRBJ2-1, with 11 bases identical to TRBD2. Looked up from germline, CDR1 is SGHNT and CDR2 is YYREEE (reference sequence). This CDR3 spans 14 amino acids. V was clipped by 9 bases and J by 9 bases; unmatched bases: 11. The CDR3 spells CATTIPTSGIEQFF. The CDR3 DNA follows: TGTGCCACCACGATCCCGACTAGCGGGATTGAGCAGTTCTTC.

J is TRBJ1-1 and V is TRBV7-2, with D uncertain. Trimming took 0 bases from V and 0 from J, leaving 8 bases between them. The CDR3 has 15 residues. Germline-derived CDR1 and CDR2 are SGHTA and FQGNSA. The CDR3 region is CASSLARSLNTEAFF. The CDR3 DNA reads as TGTGCCAGCAGCTTAGCAAGGTCCCTGAACACTGAAGCTTTCTTT.

The V call is TRBV6-5, the J call TRBJ2-1; D may be TRBD1 (6 bases). The V end was cut by 5 bases, the J end by 2 bases, with 10 bases between. There are 14 residues in the CDR3. From germline, CDR1 is MNHEY and CDR2 SVGAGI. CDR3 protein: CASSIGTPYNEQFF. The CDR3 nucleotides read TGTGCCAGCAGTATCGGGACACCCTACAATGAGCAGTTCTTC.

This clone was found a few times. A read error may explain this, as a much larger clone is one base away. This sample includes further DNA sequences coding for the same CDR3. The chain uses TRBV7-6 and TRBJ2-5; D uncertain. There are 11 residues in the CDR3. Germline assignment: CDR1 SGHVS and CDR2 FNYEAQ. Trimming removed 3 bases at V and 5 bases at J, with 4 bases between. The CDR3 DNA sequence: TGTGCCAGCAGCTTCGGGGAGACCCAGTACTTC. Protein sequence: CASSFGETQYF.

This clone appeared a few times. This chain connects TRBV7-2 to TRBJ1-4; TRBD1 matches 7 bases. The junction had 4 bases not matched to a gene; V was cut back by 2 bases and J by 7 bases. Germline lookup yields CDR1 SGHTA and CDR2 FQGNSA. CDR3 size: 14 residues. The CDR3 reads CASSLTGAVEKLFF. As DNA, the CDR3 is TGTGCCAGCAGCTTAACAGGGGCGGTTGAAAAACTGTTTTTT. Using reference TRBV7-2 and TRBJ1-4 for the parts outside the CDR3, the full variable domain is GAGVSQSPSNKVTEKGKDVELRCDPISGHTALYWYRQSLGQGLEFLIYFQGNSAPDKSGLPSDRFSAERTGGSVSTLTIQRTQQEDSAVYLCASSLTGAVEKLFFGSGTQLSVL.

This clone was counted only a few times. The rearrangement links TRBV4-3 to TRBJ2-1, with TRBD2 identical over 8 bases. Germline V CDR1 and CDR2: LGHNA, YSLEER. This CDR3 spans 14 amino acids. Unmatched junction bases numbered 4, after V lost 3 bases and J lost 6 bases. The CDR3 DNA sequence: TGCGCCAGCAGCCAGCTGGGACTAGGCAATGAGCAGTTCTTC. Its translation: CASSQLGLGNEQFF.

This clone appeared a few times. No conserved phenylalanine or tryptophan ends this CDR3, so it is likely a read error. The DNA is omitted, as the CDR3 cannot be located on it reliably, and the CDR3 follows TCRdb's listing. This chain joins TRBV7-3 and TRBJ2-4; the table's D call, TRBD2, has no DNA check behind it. A total of 11 residues make up the CDR3, ends included. CDR1 is SGHTA and CDR2 is FQGTGA in the germline V gene. CDR3 sequence reads: CASSNPDSGTL.

This clone was found a few times. This chain connects TRBV7-2 to TRBJ2-7; 7 bases line up with TRBD1. Germline V gives CDR1 SGHTA, CDR2 FQGNSA. The V and J ends lost 6 bases and 5 bases, in that order; junction bases with no gene match: 10. This CDR3 comprises 14 residues. The CDR3 here is CASSIGTAQHEQYF. DNA for the CDR3: TGTGCCAGCAGTATCGGGACAGCACAACACGAGCAGTACTTC.

The chain employs TRBV6-5 and TRBJ1-1, with D hard to call. Germline assignment: CDR1 MNHEY and CDR2 SVGAGI. The V gene lost 6 bases and the J gene lost 5 bases, with 16 bases spanning the gap. The CDR3 runs to 14 residues. DNA of the CDR3: TGTGCCAGCAGCCGGATACTTAGGAAAACTGAAGCTTTCTTT. Translated: CASSRILRKTEAFF.

The chain combines TRBV7-2 with TRBJ2-3; tentatively, D is TRBD1 (5 bases). The germline V and J ends were trimmed by 2 bases and 5 bases, with 8 bases remaining between them. Germline values: CDR1 SGHTA, CDR2 FQGNSA. CDR3 length equals 13 residues. This CDR3 reads CASSLRQGDTQYF. DNA of the CDR3: TGTGCCAGCAGCTTAAGGCAGGGAGATACGCAGTATTTT.

The chain couples TRBV2 to TRBJ2-2; 11 positions agree with TRBD2. J was trimmed by 1 base and V by 6 bases; bases with no gene match: 1. CDR1 and CDR2 from the germline V gene are SNHLY and FYNNEI. The CDR3 spans 15 residues. In DNA, the CDR3 is TGTGCCAGCAGAGGACTAGCGGGGAACACCGGGGAGCTGTTTTTT. Translated: CASRGLAGNTGELFF.

Note on this clone: A junction end diverges from the germline sequence, so it may reflect a read error. Distinct nucleotide sequences in the sample also encode this CDR3. The chain has TRBV7-2 and TRBJ2-6; TRBD1 is a possible D gene (5 bases). CDR1 is SGHTA, CDR2 FQGNSA, per germline. The length of the CDR3 is 16 residues. CDR3 DNA: TGTGCCAGCAGCTTAGTAGGTTCTTCTGGGGCCAACGTCCTGACCTTC. Translating gives CASSLVGSSGANVLTF.

This clone was found a few times. The rearrangement joins TRBV2 to TRBJ2-7; D remains ambiguous. The V end lost 1 base, the J end lost 3 bases, and 10 bases lay between the germline ends. The germline CDR1 and CDR2 sequences are SNHLY and FYNNEI. The CDR3 consists of 14 residues. This chain's CDR3 is CASSEEGPGYEQYF. The CDR3 nucleotides read TGTGCCAGCAGTGAAGAAGGACCGGGCTACGAGCAGTACTTC. The whole variable domain, filled in from reference TRBV2 and TRBJ2-7, reads EPEVTQTPSHQVTQMGQEVILRCVPISNHLYFYWYRQILGQKVEFLVSFYNNEISEKSEIFDDQFSVERPDGSNFTLKIRSTKLEDSAMYFCASSEEGPGYEQYFGPGTRLTVT.

This clone was counted a few times. The chain carries TRBV4-2 and TRBJ2-7; a possible D gene is TRBD2 (5 bases). The germline gives CDR1 LGHNA, CDR2 YNFKEQ. The ends were cut back, 0 bases at V and 2 bases at J, with 5 bases in the middle. This CDR3 has 13 amino acids. CDR3 DNA sequence: TGTGCCAGCAGCCAAGAACTAGCCTACGAGCAGTACTTC. It encodes CASSQELAYEQYF.

J is TRBJ2-7 and V is TRBV15; 9 positions match TRBD1. This CDR3 is built from 15 residues. With V trimmed by 2 bases and J by 10 bases, 12 bases remained unmatched. Germline CDR1 is LNHNV and CDR2 is YYDKDF (reference sequence). For the CDR3, the DNA is TGTGCCACCAGCAGAAGCCCCCGGGACAGGGTAAGCCAGTACTTC. This codes for CATSRSPRDRVSQYF. Together with reference TRBV15 and TRBJ2-7, the CDR3 gives the full variable domain: DAMVIQNPRYQVTQFGKPVTLSCSQTLNHNVMYWYQQKSSQAPKLLFHYYDKDFNNEADTPDNFQSRRPNTSFCFLDIRSPGLGDTAMYLCATSRSPRDRVSQYFGPGTRLTVT.

This clone has more than one count but fewer than ten. V is TRBV15 and J is TRBJ2-1; 9 bases match TRBD2. The CDR3 has 19 amino acids. Germline assignment: CDR1 LNHNV and CDR2 YYDKDF (reference sequence). V was pared by 0 bases and J by 3 bases, with 12 bases of the junction left unmatched. The chain's CDR3 is CATSREGSGRRGLYNEQFF. The CDR3 region has the DNA TGTGCCACCAGCAGAGAAGGTAGCGGGAGAAGAGGCCTCTACAATGAGCAGTTCTTC.

The chain employs TRBV6-6 and TRBJ2-5; D may be TRBD2 (6 bases). CDR1 and CDR2 from the germline V gene are MNHNY and SVGAGI (reference sequence). The V and J ends lost 6 bases and 6 bases respectively, with 17 bases between them. This CDR3 contains 14 residues. The CDR3 reads CASSDRGGMQTQYF. CDR3 nucleotides: TGTGCCAGCAGCGACCGAGGAGGGATGCAGACCCAGTACTTC.

The chain joins TRBV21-1 to TRBJ2-2; TRBD2, as called in the table, went unchecked against the DNA. TRBV21-1 is described as a pseudogene. This CDR3 region has 14 residues. CDR3 region: CASSRDSDTGELFF. CDR3 sequence (DNA): TGTGCCAGCAGCCGGGACTCGGACACCGGGGAGCTGTTTTTT.

This clone was recorded a few times. The rearrangement joins TRBV5-1 to TRBJ2-3; a weak D match, TRBD2 (5 bases). Germline assignment: CDR1 SGHRS and CDR2 YFSETQ. Trimming cost V 0 bases and J 2 bases, with 10 bases left between them. The CDR3 covers 15 residues. CDR3 loop: CASSLVGEPTDTQYF. The CDR3 nucleotides read TGCGCCAGCAGCTTGGTCGGGGAGCCCACAGATACGCAGTATTTT.

This clone was counted only a few times. The sample carries other DNA sequences with the same CDR3. The rearrangement links TRBV7-3 to TRBJ2-2, with TRBD1 matching over 8 bases. CDR3 size: 16 residues. J gave up 2 bases and V 5 bases, and 7 bases lay outside the gene matches. CDR1 and CDR2 from the germline V gene are SGHTA and FQGTGA. CDR3 nucleotides: TGTGCCAGCAGCCCCCAGGGGGCGGTAAACACCGGGGAGCTGTTTTTT. Its translation: CASSPQGAVNTGELFF.

This clone was detected a few times. The chain joins TRBV5-1 to TRBJ2-7; TRBD2 is a possible D gene (7 bases). Trimming cost V 6 bases and J 0 bases, with 19 bases left between them. CDR1 SGHRS and CDR2 YFSETQ come from the germline V gene. The CDR3 consists of 16 residues. CDR3: CASNRGGAVDSYEQYF. In DNA form, the CDR3 reads TGCGCCAGCAACCGCGGGGGCGCGGTGGACTCCTACGAGCAGTACTTC.

This clone was seen more than once but under ten times. The V and J genes are TRBV7-2 and TRBJ2-7, with no clear D. From germline, CDR1 is SGHTA and CDR2 FQGNSA. This CDR3 region has 14 residues. Trimming cost V 2 bases and J 2 bases, with 10 bases left between them. CDR3 loop: CASSLNAKPYEQYF. For the CDR3, the DNA is TGTGCCAGCAGCTTAAATGCCAAACCCTACGAGCAGTACTTC.

The chain recombines TRBV5-1 with TRBJ2-1; TRBD2 aligns across 13 bases. Trimming at V came to 2 bases and at J to 9 bases, leaving 5 bases not matched to a gene. This CDR3 comprises 15 residues. Per the germline V gene, CDR1 is SGHRS and CDR2 is YFSETQ. CDR3 in DNA: TGCGCCAGCAGCTTTGGACTAGCGGGAGAGGGTGAGCAGTTCTTC. Protein sequence: CASSFGLAGEGEQFF.

J is TRBJ1-1 and V is TRBV7-8; TRBD1 might be the D (6 bases). Trimming removed 5 bases from V and 2 bases from J, with 9 bases in between. Germline V gives CDR1 SGHVS, CDR2 FQNEAQ. The length of the CDR3 is 13 residues. Here the CDR3 reads CASSVDRNTEAFF. For the CDR3, the DNA is TGTGCCAGCAGCGTGGACAGAAACACTGAAGCTTTCTTT. Using reference TRBV7-8 and TRBJ1-1 for the parts outside the CDR3, the full variable domain is GAGVSQSPRYKVAKRGQDVALRCDPISGHVSLFWYQQALGQGPEFLTYFQNEAQLDKSGLPSDRFFAERPEGSVSTLKIQRTQQEDSAVYLCASSVDRNTEAFFGQGTRLTVV.

For this clone: Distinct nucleotide sequences in the sample also encode this CDR3. The J gene is TRBJ2-5, the V gene TRBV5-1; no definite D call. V lost 0 bases, J lost 5 bases, and 8 bases lay in between. The CDR3 is made up of 13 amino acids. Germline V CDR1 and CDR2: SGHRS, YFSETQ. The chain's CDR3 is CASSLGSKETQYF. CDR3 bases: TGCGCCAGCAGCTTGGGGTCCAAGGAGACCCAGTACTTC.